The clone carrying this T cell receptor beta chain appeared a few times. The CDR3 runs 15 residues. The V end lost 4 bases, the J end lost 7 bases, and 18 bases lay between the germline ends. The V gene's germline CDR1 is SGDLS and CDR2 YYNGEE. This specimen comes from a study of blood T cells in healthy people across ages. Sample-barcoded 5' priming and a J-beta primer mix drove a second PCR of roughly 6 to 12 cycles. TCRdb used MiXCR to reprocess the 5' RACE reads, holding one entry per CDR3 protein. Counted here are 650,000 to 950,000 distinct CDR3 sequences, 40% to 50% occurring once; the ten biggest clones make up roughly 19%.

The sequencing input was blood. The V gene is TRBV9, the J gene TRBJ2-1, with D tentatively TRBD1 or TRBD2 (7 bases each). The origin of this receptor is a man in his sixties in good health. DNA of the CDR3: TGTGCCAGCAGCCCCAGGGAGGGGGCAACGAATGAGCAGTTCTTC. Protein: CASSPREGATNEQFF.